These 30 T cell receptor beta chains came from one sample sequenced in a study of CD8+ T cells in alopecia areata. RNA extraction was followed by reverse transcription into cDNA, which acted as the sequencing template. Clones were sequenced by immunoSEQ multiplex PCR, and TCRdb holds only the in-frame ones, with some missing. Among 110,000 to 150,000 clones listed, about 60% were seen once. The specimen comprised CD4+ T cells sorted from blood, sampled at week 0. These receptors all come from a human donor with alopecia areata.

This clone was seen once. The V and J genes are TRBV29-1 and TRBJ2-7, with D possibly called TRBD1 or TRBD2 (5 bases each). This CDR3 contains 12 residues. In germline, CDR1 is SQVTM, CDR2 ANQGSEA. The V and J ends lost 4 bases and 3 bases respectively, with 10 bases between them. CDR3 loop: CSVAQGVYEQYF. The CDR3 region has the DNA TGCAGCGTTGCCCAGGGAGTCTACGAGCAGTACTTC.

This clone occurred a few times. The CDR3 DNA reads as TGTGCCAGCAGATTTGTAGTCGGGGAGCTGTTTTTT. Translating gives CASRFVVGELFF. The chain links TRBV2 to TRBJ2-2, with D unclear. CDR3 size: 12 residues. V lost 6 bases and J 7 bases, leaving 9 bases between the germline ends. Germline assignment: CDR1 SNHLY and CDR2 FYNNEI.

This clone was seen a handful of times. The chain couples TRBV30 to TRBJ2-3; 11 bases match TRBD1. Trimming cost V 4 bases and J 5 bases; bases outside gene matches: 11. The CDR3 has 16 amino acids. Germline values: CDR1 GTSNPN, CDR2 SVGIG (reference sequence). CDR3 in amino acids: CAWKLRGQGAGDTQYF. In DNA form, the CDR3 reads TGTGCCTGGAAACTACGAGGACAGGGGGCCGGAGATACGCAGTATTTT.

The V gene is TRBV19, the J gene TRBJ1-5, with D unresolved. The ends were cut back, 5 bases at V and 6 bases at J, with 8 bases in the middle. CDR1 is LNHDA, CDR2 SQIVND, per germline (reference sequence). The CDR3 length is 12 residues. The CDR3 bases are TGTGCCAGTAGTCGTCAAATTCAGCCCCAGCATTTT. Its translation: CASSRQIQPQHF. Complete variable domain (other parts from reference TRBV19 and TRBJ1-5): DGGITQSPKYLFRKEGQNVTLSCEQNLNHDAMYWYRQDPGQGLRLIYYSQIVNDFQKGDIAEGYSVSREKKESFPLTVTSAQKNPTAFYLCASSRQIQPQHFGDGTRLSIL.

The chain recombines TRBV6-6 with TRBJ1-6, with 7 bases lining up with TRBD1. Germline assignment: CDR1 MNHNY and CDR2 SVGAGI (reference sequence). The CDR3 has 14 residues. V lost 6 bases to trimming and J lost 9 bases; unmatched junction nucleotides: 8. In DNA, the CDR3 is TGTGCCAGCAGCCGACAGGGAGGGAGTTCACCCCTCCACTTT. The encoded protein is CASSRQGGSSPLHF.

V is TRBV19 and J is TRBJ1-4; TRBD1 might be the D (5 bases). The V gene lost 6 bases and the J gene lost 0 bases, with 8 bases spanning the gap. CDR1 and CDR2 (germline): LNHDA, SQIVND (reference sequence). The CDR3 length is 14 residues. This chain's CDR3 is CASRGVATNEKLFF. Written as DNA, the CDR3 is TGTGCCAGTAGGGGGGTTGCAACTAATGAAAAACTGTTTTTT.

This clone was observed a few times. The V call is TRBV7-2, the J call TRBJ2-1; no clear D gene. Germline assignment: CDR1 SGHTA and CDR2 FQGNSA. The CDR3 runs 13 residues. Trimming pared 1 base from V and 5 bases from J, leaving 6 bases between. Here the CDR3 DNA reads TGTGCCAGCAGCTTAGATCTCGACAATGAGCAGTTCTTC. This encodes CASSLDLDNEQFF.

The V and J genes are TRBV27 and TRBJ1-1, with D possibly matching TRBD1 (5 bases). This CDR3 is 11 amino acids long. The V gene lost 6 bases and the J gene lost 11 bases, with 13 bases spanning the gap. CDR1 is MNHEY and CDR2 is SMNVEV in the germline V gene (reference sequence). CDR3 in DNA: TGTGCCAGCAGCGGCCGGACATCGGCTTTCTTT. It is translated as CASSGRTSAFF.

The rearrangement uses TRBV5-1 and TRBJ2-2, with D maybe TRBD2 (5 bases). Trimming left V 2 bases short and J 5 bases short, with 10 bases between. The CDR3 sequence is 14 residues long. Germline V lookup: CDR1 SGHRS, CDR2 YFSETQ. This CDR3 is CASSLGSTTGELFF. CDR3 coding DNA: TGCGCCAGCAGCTTAGGGAGTACAACCGGGGAGCTGTTTTTT.

This chain uses TRBV5-4 with TRBJ2-3; D might be TRBD2 (7 bases). The CDR3 has 16 residues. CDR1 and CDR2 (germline): SGHNT, YYREEE (reference sequence). V lost 4 bases and J 9 bases, leaving 24 bases between the germline ends. CDR3 in DNA: TGTGCCAGCAGCCCGGGCGGCGGGGGATCCCAGGGGACGCAGTATTTT. It encodes CASSPGGGGSQGTQYF.

V and J are TRBV14 and TRBJ1-4; 7 nucleotides line up with TRBD1. CDR1 and CDR2 (germline): SGHDN, FVKESK. This CDR3 has 16 amino acids. V lost 1 base to trimming and J lost 4 bases; unmatched junction nucleotides: 6. The chain's CDR3 is CASSQGRDSLNEKLFF. DNA for the CDR3: TGTGCCAGCAGCCAAGGGCGGGACAGCCTTAATGAAAAACTGTTTTTT.

This clone is a singleton in its sample. The CDR3 loop is CASSSQGWETQYF. The CDR3 nucleotides are TGTGCCAGCAGCTCTCAGGGCTGGGAGACCCAGTACTTC. The chain recombines TRBV11-2 with TRBJ2-5; D possibly corresponds to TRBD1 (5 bases). This CDR3 is 13 amino acids long. Germline V gene lookup returns CDR1 SGHAT and CDR2 FQNNGV. V was pared by 4 bases and J by 5 bases, with 11 bases between.

This clone was counted only a few times. This chain uses TRBV29-1 with TRBJ2-5; TRBD1 matches 7 bases. The CDR3 covers 13 residues. The trim removed 2 bases at V and 4 bases at J, leaving 4 bases unmatched. Per germline, CDR1 SQVTM and CDR2 ANQGSEA. The CDR3 DNA reads as TGCAGCGTTGAAAAAGGGGGCGCAGAGACCCAGTACTTC. As protein: CSVEKGGAETQYF.

J is TRBJ1-1 and V is TRBV29-1, with a tentative D call TRBD1 (6 bases). Trimming took 6 bases from V and 5 from J, leaving 16 bases between them. The length of the CDR3 is 13 residues. CDR1 and CDR2 from the germline V gene are SQVTM and ANQGSEA. In nucleotides, the CDR3 is TGCAGCGTGGGGGACATCCTGGGAACTGAAGCTTTCTTT. Encoded protein: CSVGDILGTEAFF.

Within the sample, this clone is medium-sized. V usage is TRBV7-2 and J usage is TRBJ1-4; D not resolved. CDR3 length: 13 residues. CDR1 and CDR2 (germline): SGHTA, FQGNSA. V was shortened by 2 bases and J by 4 bases, with 5 bases between the two germline ends. The chain's CDR3 is CASSLQVNEKLFF. The CDR3 nucleotides are TGTGCCAGCAGCTTACAGGTTAATGAAAAACTGTTTTTT.

This chain connects TRBV5-1 to TRBJ2-7, with 8 bases fitting TRBD1. In germline, CDR1 is SGHRS, CDR2 YFSETQ. CDR3 length: 16 amino acids. V shed 3 bases and J 5 bases; nucleotides not matched to a gene: 13. The CDR3 DNA reads as TGCGCCAGCAGCTCAGAGGACAGGGTAGGGCTACACGAGCAGTACTTC. Translated, it gives CASSSEDRVGLHEQYF. Full variable domain (rest looked up from reference TRBV5-1 and TRBJ2-7): KAGVTQTPRYLIKTRGQQVTLSCSPISGHRSVSWYQQTPGQGLQFLFEYFSETQRNKGNFPGRFSGRQFSNSRSEMNVSTLELGDSALYLCASSSEDRVGLHEQYFGPGTRLTVT.

The chain joins TRBV6-1 to TRBJ1-1; no firm D call. Trimming removed 2 bases from V and 0 bases from J, with 10 bases in between. The CDR3 spans 15 residues. Germline lookup yields CDR1 MNHNS and CDR2 SASEGT. CDR3 bases: TGTGCCAGCAGTGAATTCGGAGGGATGAACACTGAAGCTTTCTTT. It specifies CASSEFGGMNTEAFF.

V and J are TRBV4-2 and TRBJ2-7, with TRBD2 identical over 8 bases. V was clipped by 5 bases and J by 6 bases; unmatched bases: 12. This CDR3 region has 15 residues. CDR1 LGHNA and CDR2 YNFKEQ come from the germline V gene. CDR3 residues: CASSYHSGESGEQYF. In DNA, the CDR3 is TGTGCCAGCAGCTATCATAGCGGGGAGTCTGGCGAGCAGTACTTC.

The chain recombines TRBV6-5 with TRBJ2-5; D gene uncertain. The V end lost 5 bases, the J end lost 5 bases, and 15 bases lay between the germline ends. This CDR3 has 14 residues. CDR1 is MNHEY, CDR2 SVGAGI, per germline. CDR3 sequence: CASSPSLGWETQYF. The CDR3 DNA is TGTGCCAGCAGTCCATCCCTCGGGTGGGAGACCCAGTACTTC.

The V gene is TRBV5-1, the J gene TRBJ2-7; possible D gene TRBD2, 6 bases. The germline V and J ends were trimmed by 4 bases and 3 bases, with 11 bases remaining between them. CDR1 SGHRS and CDR2 YFSETQ come from the germline V gene. The CDR3 extends over 13 amino acids. This chain's CDR3 is CASSILSGYEQYF. CDR3 nucleotides: TGCGCCAGCAGCATACTTAGCGGCTACGAGCAGTACTTC.

The genes are TRBV29-1 and TRBJ1-2; perhaps TRBD1 as D (6 bases). Germline CDR1 and CDR2: SQVTM and ANQGSEA. CDR3 length: 15 amino acids. Trimming shortened V by 4 bases and J by 3 bases, and 18 bases separated the two germline ends. CDR3 amino acids: CSVGSLLTGHYGYTF. The CDR3 coding sequence is TGCAGCGTTGGGAGCCTCCTGACAGGACACTATGGCTACACCTTC.

The J gene is TRBJ1-1, the V gene TRBV4-1; D is possibly TRBD1 (6 bases). This CDR3 comprises 16 residues. The germline gives CDR1 MGHRA, CDR2 YSYEKL. V lost 0 bases to trimming and J lost 2 bases, with 13 bases between them. The CDR3 region is CASSQDSTGPNTEAFF. The DNA for the CDR3 is TGCGCCAGCAGCCAAGATTCCACAGGGCCAAACACTGAAGCTTTCTTT.

This clone was counted a few times. The chain combines TRBV7-2 with TRBJ2-5; 7 bases agree with TRBD2. The CDR3 extends over 14 amino acids. V shed 6 bases and J 0 bases; nucleotides not matched to a gene: 4. In germline, CDR1 is SGHTA, CDR2 FQGNSA. The CDR3 loop is CASRSGGDQETQYF. CDR3 sequence (DNA): TGTGCCAGCAGATCGGGGGGAGACCAAGAGACCCAGTACTTC.

This clone was observed a handful of times. The chain is built from TRBV4-1 and TRBJ1-2; the D is unclear. CDR1 is MGHRA and CDR2 is YSYEKL in the germline V gene. V gave up 0 bases and J gave up 5 bases, with 16 bases separating them. CDR3 size: 16 residues. The CDR3 sequence is CASSQDWGAGSYGYTF. The CDR3 DNA reads TGCGCCAGCAGCCAAGATTGGGGAGCGGGGAGTTATGGCTACACCTTC.

The chain combines TRBV30 with TRBJ2-2; D is unclear. The length of the CDR3 is 11 residues. The V gene's germline CDR1 is GTSNPN and CDR2 SVGIG (reference sequence). The V and J ends lost 2 bases and 9 bases respectively, with 7 bases between them. Here the CDR3 reads CAWSQAWELFF. The CDR3 DNA sequence: TGTGCCTGGAGTCAGGCTTGGGAGCTGTTTTTT.

This sequence joins TRBV30 and TRBJ1-1; D uncertain. Looked up from germline, CDR1 is GTSNPN and CDR2 is SVGIG (reference sequence). V lost 3 bases and J lost 2, with 7 bases in between. The CDR3 has 12 residues. CDR3 protein: CAWRAANTEAFF. CDR3 DNA sequence: TGTGCCTGGAGGGCAGCTAACACTGAAGCTTTCTTT. The full variable domain, rest sourced from reference TRBV30 and TRBJ1-1, is SQTIHQWPATLVQPVGSPLSLECTVEGTSNPNLYWYRQAAGRGLQLLFYSVGIGQISSEVPQNLSASRPQDRQFILSSKKLLLSDSGFYLCAWRAANTEAFFGQGTRLTVV.

CDR3 bases: TGTGCCAGCAGCGATGGGTGGGTCAATTCACCCCTCCACTTT. Encoded protein: CASSDGWVNSPLHF. V and J are TRBV7-9 and TRBJ1-6; D ambiguous. CDR1 and CDR2 from the germline V gene are SEHNR and FQNEAQ (reference sequence). The CDR3 is made up of 14 amino acids. V shed 5 bases and J shed 7 bases, with 12 bases lying between them.

The chain combines TRBV29-1 with TRBJ1-5, with D maybe TRBD1 (6 bases). Trimming took off 6 bases at V and 5 bases at J, with 11 bases between the two ends. The CDR3 has 12 residues. Germline assignment: CDR1 SQVTM and CDR2 ANQGSEA. The CDR3 DNA reads TGCAGCGTGGGGGGCGGCTATCAGCCCCAGCATTTT. Protein sequence: CSVGGGYQPQHF.

The J gene is TRBJ1-6, the V gene TRBV30, with unresolved D. V gave up 8 bases and J gave up 7 bases, with 15 bases separating them. The germline V gene has CDR1 GTSNPN and CDR2 SVGIG (reference sequence). This CDR3 contains 13 residues. The CDR3, as DNA: TGTGCCCAAGGAGCGGCCCTCAATTCACCCCTCCACTTT. Protein: CAQGAALNSPLHF.

The chain joins TRBV4-2 to TRBJ1-3; TRBD1 matches at 7 bases. The germline V gene encodes CDR1 LGHNA and CDR2 YNFKEQ. Germline trimming cut 4 bases from V and 0 bases from J; bases unmatched to any gene: 9. CDR3 length: 17 residues. The CDR3 spells CASSRQQDRNSGNTIYF. As DNA, the CDR3 is TGTGCCAGCAGCCGACAACAGGACAGGAACTCTGGAAACACCATATATTTT.